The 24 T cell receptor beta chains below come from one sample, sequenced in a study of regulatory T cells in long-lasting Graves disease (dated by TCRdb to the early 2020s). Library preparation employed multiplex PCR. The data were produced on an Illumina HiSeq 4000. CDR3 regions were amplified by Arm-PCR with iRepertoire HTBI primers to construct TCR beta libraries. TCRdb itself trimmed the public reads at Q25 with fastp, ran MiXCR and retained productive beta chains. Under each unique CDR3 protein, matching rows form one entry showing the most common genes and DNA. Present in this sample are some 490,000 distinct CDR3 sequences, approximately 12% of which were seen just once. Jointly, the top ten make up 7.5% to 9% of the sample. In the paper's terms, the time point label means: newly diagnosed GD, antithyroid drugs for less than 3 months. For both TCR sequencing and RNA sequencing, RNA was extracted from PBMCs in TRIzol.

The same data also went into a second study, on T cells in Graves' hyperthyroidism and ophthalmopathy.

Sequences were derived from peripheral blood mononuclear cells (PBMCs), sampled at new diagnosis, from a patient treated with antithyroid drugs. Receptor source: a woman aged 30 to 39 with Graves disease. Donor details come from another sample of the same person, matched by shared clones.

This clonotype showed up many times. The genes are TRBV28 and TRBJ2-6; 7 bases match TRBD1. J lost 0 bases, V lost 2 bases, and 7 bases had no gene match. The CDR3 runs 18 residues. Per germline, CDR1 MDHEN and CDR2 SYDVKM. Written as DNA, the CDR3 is TGTGCCAGCAGTTTAGGACAGGCCTTTTCCTCTGGGGCCAACGTCCTGACTTTC. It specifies CASSLGQAFSSGANVLTF.

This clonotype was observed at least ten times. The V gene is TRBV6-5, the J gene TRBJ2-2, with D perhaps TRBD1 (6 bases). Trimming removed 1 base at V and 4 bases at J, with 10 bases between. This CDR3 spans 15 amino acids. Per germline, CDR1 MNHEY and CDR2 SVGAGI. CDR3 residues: CASSYFGQFTGELFF. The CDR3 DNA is TGTGCCAGCAGTTACTTTGGACAGTTCACCGGGGAGCTGTTTTTT.

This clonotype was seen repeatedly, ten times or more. For the CDR3, the DNA is TGTGCCAGCAACCATGGGCGGAGCTGGCAGCCCCAGCATTTT. Translated, it gives CASNHGRSWQPQHF. This chain connects TRBV28 to TRBJ1-5; D not certain. The CDR3 is 14 amino acids. CDR1 is MDHEN, CDR2 SYDVKM, per germline. V was clipped by 7 bases and J by 7 bases, with 17 bases between them.

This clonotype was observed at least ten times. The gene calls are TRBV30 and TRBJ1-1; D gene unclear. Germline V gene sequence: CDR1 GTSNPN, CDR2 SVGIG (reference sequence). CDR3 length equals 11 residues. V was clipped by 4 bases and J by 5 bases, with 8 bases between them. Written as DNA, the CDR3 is TGTGCCTGGAATGTGAGAACTGAAGCTTTCTTT. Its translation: CAWNVRTEAFF.

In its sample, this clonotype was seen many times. The CDR3 DNA reads as TGTGCCAGCAGTTACTCGCAGGGCCTCTATGGCTACACCTTC. Translating gives CASSYSQGLYGYTF. The V call is TRBV6-2 or TRBV6-3, the J call TRBJ1-2; D is perhaps TRBD1 (5 bases). The CDR3 loop spans 14 amino acids. Germline V gives CDR1 MNHEY, CDR2 SVGEGT. V gave up 0 bases and J gave up 4 bases, with 9 bases separating them.

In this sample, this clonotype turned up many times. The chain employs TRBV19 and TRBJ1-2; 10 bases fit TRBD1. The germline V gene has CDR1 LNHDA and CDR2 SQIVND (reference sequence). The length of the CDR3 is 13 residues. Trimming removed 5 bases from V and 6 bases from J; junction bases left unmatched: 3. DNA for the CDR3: TGTGCCAGTAGTCAGACAGGGGGCGATGGCTACACCTTC. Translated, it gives CASSQTGGDGYTF.

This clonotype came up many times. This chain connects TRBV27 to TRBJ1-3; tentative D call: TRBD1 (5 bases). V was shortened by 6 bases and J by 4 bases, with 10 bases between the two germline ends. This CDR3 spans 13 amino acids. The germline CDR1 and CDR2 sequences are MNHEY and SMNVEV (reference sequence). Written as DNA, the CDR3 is TGTGCCAGCAGCCCCCGGACAGGAAACACCATATATTTT. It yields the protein CASSPRTGNTIYF.

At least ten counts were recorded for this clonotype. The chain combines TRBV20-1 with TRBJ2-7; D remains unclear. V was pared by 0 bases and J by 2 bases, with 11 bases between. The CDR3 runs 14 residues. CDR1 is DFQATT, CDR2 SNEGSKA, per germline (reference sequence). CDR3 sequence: CSARDGSGTYEQYF. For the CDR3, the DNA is TGCAGTGCTAGAGATGGTAGTGGAACCTACGAGCAGTACTTC.

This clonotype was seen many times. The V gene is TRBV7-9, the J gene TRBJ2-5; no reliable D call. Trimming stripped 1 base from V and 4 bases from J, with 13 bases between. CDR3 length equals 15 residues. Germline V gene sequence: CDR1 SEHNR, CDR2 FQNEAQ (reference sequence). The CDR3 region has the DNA TGTGCCAGCAGCTTAGGTTCGGTGATGGGAGAGACCCAGTACTTC. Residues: CASSLGSVMGETQYF.

The CDR3 coding sequence is TGTGCCAGCAGTTACGTCAGGGATCAGCCCCAGCATTTT. Protein product: CASSYVRDQPQHF. The chain is built from TRBV6-5 and TRBJ1-5; maybe TRBD1 (5 bases). The length of the CDR3 is 13 residues. Germline CDR1 and CDR2: MNHEY and SVGAGI. V lost 2 bases to trimming and J lost 5 bases, with 7 bases between them.

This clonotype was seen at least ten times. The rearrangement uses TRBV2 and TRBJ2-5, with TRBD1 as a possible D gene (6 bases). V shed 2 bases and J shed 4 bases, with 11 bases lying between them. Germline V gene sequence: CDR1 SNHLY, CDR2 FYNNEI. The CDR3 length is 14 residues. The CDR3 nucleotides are TGTGCCAGCAGTGAAAGGGGGAAAAGAGAGACCCAGTACTTC. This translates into CASSERGKRETQYF.

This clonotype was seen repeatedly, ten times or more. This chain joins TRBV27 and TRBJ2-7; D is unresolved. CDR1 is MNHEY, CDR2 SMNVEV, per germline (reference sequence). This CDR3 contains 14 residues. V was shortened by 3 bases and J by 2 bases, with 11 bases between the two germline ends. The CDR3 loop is CASSFSYPPYEQYF. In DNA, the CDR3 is TGTGCCAGCAGTTTTTCCTACCCCCCCTACGAGCAGTACTTC.

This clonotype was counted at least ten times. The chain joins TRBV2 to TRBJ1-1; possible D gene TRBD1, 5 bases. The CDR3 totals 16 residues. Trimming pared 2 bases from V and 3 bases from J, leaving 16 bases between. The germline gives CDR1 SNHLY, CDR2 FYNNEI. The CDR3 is CASSEPPWGEDTEAFF. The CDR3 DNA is TGTGCCAGCAGTGAACCCCCTTGGGGCGAGGACACTGAAGCTTTCTTT.

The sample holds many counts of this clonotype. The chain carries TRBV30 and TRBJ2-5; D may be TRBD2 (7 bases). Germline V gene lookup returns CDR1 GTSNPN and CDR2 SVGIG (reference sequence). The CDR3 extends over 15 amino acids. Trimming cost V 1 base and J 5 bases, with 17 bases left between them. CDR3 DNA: TGTGCCTGGAGTGGTATCGGGGGGCGCGGGGAGACCCAGTACTTC. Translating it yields CAWSGIGGRGETQYF.

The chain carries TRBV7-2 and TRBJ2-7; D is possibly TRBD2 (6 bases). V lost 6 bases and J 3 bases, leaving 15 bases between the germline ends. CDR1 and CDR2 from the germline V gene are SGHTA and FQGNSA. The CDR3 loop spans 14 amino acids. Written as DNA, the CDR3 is TGTGCCAGCAGTGAACCGGGAGACTACTACGAGCAGTACTTC. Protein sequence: CASSEPGDYYEQYF.

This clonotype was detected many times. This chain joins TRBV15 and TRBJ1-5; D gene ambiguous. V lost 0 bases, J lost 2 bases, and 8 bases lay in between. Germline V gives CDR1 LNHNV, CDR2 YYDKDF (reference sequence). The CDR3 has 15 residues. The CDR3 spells CATSRDQSRNQPQHF. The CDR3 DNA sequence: TGTGCCACCAGCAGAGATCAGTCACGCAATCAGCCCCAGCATTTT.

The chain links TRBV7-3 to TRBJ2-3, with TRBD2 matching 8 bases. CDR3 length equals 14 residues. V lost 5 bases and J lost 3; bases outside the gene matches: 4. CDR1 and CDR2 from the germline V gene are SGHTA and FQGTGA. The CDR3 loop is CASSLGTRTDTQYF. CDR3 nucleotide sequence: TGTGCCAGCAGCCTCGGGACTAGGACAGATACGCAGTATTTT.

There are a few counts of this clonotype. In DNA, the CDR3 is TGTGCCAGCAGTCCCGGACAGGGCCGTCTCTCCTACGAGCAGTACTTC. This codes for CASSPGQGRLSYEQYF. The chain uses TRBV6-1 and TRBJ2-7; 8 bases align to TRBD1. CDR3 length equals 16 residues. The V gene's germline CDR1 is MNHNS and CDR2 SASEGT. J lost 0 bases, V lost 5 bases, and 9 bases had no gene match.

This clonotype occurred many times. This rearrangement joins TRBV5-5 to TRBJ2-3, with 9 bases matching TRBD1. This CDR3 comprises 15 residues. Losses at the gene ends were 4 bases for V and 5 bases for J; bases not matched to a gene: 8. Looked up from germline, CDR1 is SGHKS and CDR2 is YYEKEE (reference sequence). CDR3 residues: CASSLWTGARDTQYF. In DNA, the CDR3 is TGTGCCAGCAGCCTGTGGACAGGGGCAAGAGATACGCAGTATTTT.

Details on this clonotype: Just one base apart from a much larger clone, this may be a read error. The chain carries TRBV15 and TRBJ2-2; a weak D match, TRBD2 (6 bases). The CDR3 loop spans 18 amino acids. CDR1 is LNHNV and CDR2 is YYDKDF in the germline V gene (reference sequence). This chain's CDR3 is CATSRGRLMGEYTGGLFF. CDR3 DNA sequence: TGTGCCACCAGCAGAGGGAGACTTATGGGGGAGTACACCGGGGGGCTGTTTTTT.

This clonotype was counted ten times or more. The CDR3 reads CASRTRDNSNTEAFF. CDR3 coding DNA: TGTGCCAGCCGAACCCGGGACAACTCGAACACTGAAGCTTTCTTT. This chain connects TRBV12-3 or TRBV12-4 to TRBJ1-1; perhaps TRBD1 as D (6 bases). V was pared by 8 bases and J by 1 base, with 17 bases between. The CDR3 contains 15 residues.

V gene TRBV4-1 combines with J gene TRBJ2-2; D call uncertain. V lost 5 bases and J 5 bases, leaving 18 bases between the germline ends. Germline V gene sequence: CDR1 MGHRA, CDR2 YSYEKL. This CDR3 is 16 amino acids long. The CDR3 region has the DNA TGCGCCAGCAGCGCACCAAGGGCAGCTCTAACCGGGGAGCTGTTTTTT. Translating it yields CASSAPRAALTGELFF.

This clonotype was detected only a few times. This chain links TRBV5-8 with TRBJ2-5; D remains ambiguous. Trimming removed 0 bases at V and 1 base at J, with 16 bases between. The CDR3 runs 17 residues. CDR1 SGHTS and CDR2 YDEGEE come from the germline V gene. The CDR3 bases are TGTGCCAGCAGCTTGGGATTAATGGGTGAGGTCCAAGAGACCCAGTACTTC. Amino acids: CASSLGLMGEVQETQYF.

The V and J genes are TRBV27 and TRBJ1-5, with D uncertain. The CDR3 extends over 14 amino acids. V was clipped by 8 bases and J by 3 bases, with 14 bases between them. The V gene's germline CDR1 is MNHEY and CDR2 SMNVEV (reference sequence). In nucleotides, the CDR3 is TGTGCCAGCGGACTCCTTCCCTCCAATCAGCCCCAGCATTTT. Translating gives CASGLLPSNQPQHF.